The 15 T cell receptor beta chains below were found in one sample sequenced in a study of blood T cell repertoires in COVID-19. Profiled with immunoSEQ multiplex PCR; TCRdb holds only in-frame clones, not every one. The sample contains 200,000 to 300,000 clones, approximately 86% of which appear only once. The sequencing sample was made of peripheral blood. These receptors all stem from a woman aged 55 to 70 with COVID-19, enrolled during active disease.

This rearrangement joins TRBV19 to TRBJ1-5; D gene uncertain. Trimming cost V 5 bases and J 0 bases, with 11 bases left between them. There are 15 residues in the CDR3. The V gene's germline CDR1 is LNHDA and CDR2 SQIVND (reference sequence). CDR3 in DNA: TGTGCCAGTAGTCCGAGACTTTATAGCAATCAGCCCCAGCATTTT. It translates to CASSPRLYSNQPQHF.

The chain carries TRBV10-3 and TRBJ2-2, with 8 bases that match TRBD2. The junction had 13 bases not matched to a gene; V was cut back by 4 bases and J by 6 bases. CDR3 size: 17 residues. Per germline, CDR1 ENHRY and CDR2 SYGVKD. CDR3 nucleotide sequence: TGTGCCATCAGTGGGGCCCTCGGCGGGAGGACCGCCGGGGAGCTGTTTTTT. Translating it yields CAISGALGGRTAGELFF.

J is TRBJ2-7 and V is TRBV6-2 or TRBV6-3, with 9 bases identical to TRBD1. Germline V gene data show CDR1 as MNHEY and CDR2 as SVGEGT. V trimming: 2 bases; J trimming: 2 bases; junction bases outside the gene matches: 10. This CDR3 is 17 amino acids long. In DNA, the CDR3 is TGTGCCAGCAGTTACCGTGGTCTGACAGGGGGTCCCTACGAGCAGTACTTC. It encodes CASSYRGLTGGPYEQYF.

DNA for the CDR3: TGTGCCAGCTCACCGAGGGGGACGGCAAATTCACCCCTCCACTTT. Its protein is CASSPRGTANSPLHF. The V and J genes are TRBV18 and TRBJ1-6; D is possibly TRBD1 (6 bases). This CDR3 spans 15 amino acids. The V end lost 3 bases, the J end lost 7 bases, and 13 bases lay between the germline ends. Germline V CDR1 and CDR2: KGHSH, LQKENI. The entire variable domain, with the rest obtained from reference TRBV18 and TRBJ1-6, is as follows: NAGVMQNPRHLVRRRGQEARLRCSPMKGHSHVYWYRQLPEEGLKFMVYLQKENIIDESGMPKERFSAEFPKEGPSILRIQQVVRGDSAAYFCASSPRGTANSPLHFGNGTRLTVT.

This clone was seen only once. The chain combines TRBV7-2 with TRBJ2-3; 9 bases match TRBD2. This CDR3 has 15 amino acids. J was trimmed by 7 bases and V by 5 bases; bases with no gene match: 10. The germline V gene has CDR1 SGHTA and CDR2 FQGNSA. The DNA for the CDR3 is TGTGCCAGCAGCCCACCTGGACTAGCGATGAATACGCAGTATTTT. Translation gives CASSPPGLAMNTQYF.

This rearrangement joins TRBV28 to TRBJ1-5, with D unresolved. CDR3 length: 15 residues. Trimming pared 3 bases from V and 7 bases from J, leaving 16 bases between. CDR1 and CDR2 (germline): MDHEN, SYDVKM. CDR3 loop: CASSLILGGGQPQHF. For the CDR3, the DNA is TGTGCCAGCAGTTTGATTCTGGGAGGCGGGCAGCCCCAGCATTTT.

This chain uses TRBV9 with TRBJ1-3, with D unclear. This CDR3 region has 15 residues. Germline loops: CDR1 SGDLS, CDR2 YYNGEE. V shed 2 bases and J shed 1 base, with 10 bases lying between them. The CDR3 nucleotides are TGTGCCAGCAGCGTCCAGAGCGGGTCTGGAAACACCATATATTTT. Its translation: CASSVQSGSGNTIYF.

The chain employs TRBV10-3 and TRBJ2-2; unclear D gene. Germline CDR1 is ENHRY and CDR2 is SYGVKD. The V end was cut by 7 bases, the J end by 0 bases, with 15 bases between. This CDR3 spans 16 amino acids. CDR3 region: CAITPGGYANTGELFF. The CDR3 DNA follows: TGTGCCATCACCCCAGGTGGATATGCGAACACCGGGGAGCTGTTTTTT.

This sequence joins TRBV5-1 and TRBJ2-5, with D maybe TRBD1 (5 bases). V lost 0 bases and J lost 1, with 10 bases in between. The CDR3 is made up of 15 amino acids. Germline CDR1 SGHRS, CDR2 YFSETQ. The CDR3 sequence: CASSLVRVGQETQYF. In nucleotides, the CDR3 is TGCGCCAGCAGCTTGGTCAGGGTCGGCCAAGAGACCCAGTACTTC.

The chain uses TRBV6-6 and TRBJ2-2, with a weak D call TRBD2 (8 bases). The CDR3 is 16 residues long. Germline values: CDR1 MNHNY, CDR2 SVGAGI (reference sequence). Trimming removed 7 bases at V and 7 bases at J, with 22 bases between. The DNA of the CDR3 is TGTGCCAGCAAGGGGGCAGCGGGAGAAGGGGGCGGGGAGCTGTTTTTT. It codes for CASKGAAGEGGGELFF.

The chain carries TRBV29-1 and TRBJ1-2; 8 nucleotides agree with TRBD1. In germline, CDR1 is SQVTM, CDR2 ANQGSEA. J was trimmed by 8 bases and V by 6 bases; bases with no gene match: 5. The CDR3 covers 11 residues. CDR3: CSVRQGQGYTF. The DNA for the CDR3 is TGCAGCGTCCGACAGGGGCAGGGCTACACCTTC.

The rearrangement uses TRBV27 and TRBJ2-7, with a possible D match to TRBD1 (6 bases). The germline V and J ends were trimmed by 4 bases and 2 bases, with 15 bases remaining between them. The CDR3 is made up of 15 amino acids. From germline, CDR1 is MNHEY and CDR2 SMNVEV (reference sequence). CDR3 DNA: TGTGCCAGCAGTTCTGACCCCAGGGGTCCCTACGAGCAGTACTTC. It yields the protein CASSSDPRGPYEQYF.

This chain uses TRBV5-8 with TRBJ2-3, with 9 bases lining up with TRBD1. Germline-derived CDR1 and CDR2 are SGHTS and YDEGEE. The CDR3 sequence is 17 residues long. The trim removed 0 bases at V and 2 bases at J, leaving 7 bases unmatched. The CDR3 sequence is CASSLAIQGAITDTQYF. The DNA of the CDR3 is TGTGCCAGCAGCTTGGCCATACAGGGGGCCATCACAGATACGCAGTATTTT.

V is TRBV5-4 and J is TRBJ2-3; maybe TRBD1 (6 bases). This CDR3 contains 12 residues. Deletions cut 5 bases from V and 6 bases from J, with 10 bases between. CDR1 SGHNT and CDR2 YYREEE come from the germline V gene (reference sequence). DNA for the CDR3: TGTGCCAGCAGTGGCAGGGGTGATACGCAGTATTTT. Translation gives CASSGRGDTQYF.

This clone has just a few counts. The CDR3 loop is CSVGVADGLAKNIQYF. The CDR3 nucleotides are TGCAGCGTCGGGGTGGCTGATGGGCTGGCCAAAAACATTCAGTACTTC. The chain uses TRBV29-1 and TRBJ2-4; the D gene is possibly TRBD2 (5 bases). Germline loops: CDR1 SQVTM, CDR2 ANQGSEA. This CDR3 is 16 amino acids long. V lost 6 bases, J lost 1 base, and 19 bases lay in between.